The clone carrying this T cell receptor beta chain turned up a few times. Its antigen is unknown. The data are from a study of T-cell reconstitution after alpha-beta-depleted transplantation in children. Notes on the study in general: In patients about two months after transplant, alpha-beta T cells reportedly arose from several hundred expanded graft clones. T-cell counts and diversity were attributed mostly to newly produced T cells one year after transplant. The high TCRbeta diversity at day 60 in some patients came from surviving recipient T cells and thymic progenitors.

The authors prepared the TCRbeta library with unique molecular identifiers. MiXCR, applied by TCRdb to the PCR reads, yields one record per CDR3 protein. The table shows more than 500,000 distinct CDR3 sequences, with about an eighth occurring only once. The germline V and J ends were trimmed by 5 bases and 2 bases, with 16 bases remaining between them. The CDR3 totals 16 residues. CDR1 is SEHNR, CDR2 FQNEAQ, per germline (reference sequence). V and J are TRBV7-9 and TRBJ2-1, with D perhaps TRBD2 (5 bases). The sequences come from PBMCs, mostly from graft donor cells, collected 180 days after TCRalphabeta/CD19-depleted stem cell transplant. The source of this sequence is a female patient aged 2-9 years who had a stem cell transplant for aplastic anemia, so the T cells may come from the graft donor. The CDR3 DNA sequence: TGTGCCAGCAGCCTTAACACTCAAGCGGCCTACAATGAGCAGTTCTTC. It is translated as CASSLNTQAAYNEQFF.